These 26 T cell receptor beta chains were all obtained from the same sample, sequenced in a study of shared clonotypes between healthy human individuals. Generated by immunoSEQ multiplex PCR, the TCRdb table keeps only in-frame clones and is missing some. Of 2 million to 2.5 million clones listed, approximately 93% are singletons. Sequencing input: naive CD4+ T cells from PBMCs. Subset denoted: CD45RA+ positively selected. These receptors were taken from a man younger than 35 in good health. Some clones in this sample may be carry-over from other donors' samples.

The chain couples TRBV6-1 to TRBJ1-1; a possible D gene is TRBD1 (6 bases). V was clipped by 0 bases and J by 0 bases, with 17 bases between them. There are 18 residues in the CDR3. The germline CDR1 and CDR2 sequences are MNHNS and SASEGT. The chain's CDR3 is CASSEAKRTALMNTEAFF. The CDR3 nucleotides read TGTGCCAGCAGTGAAGCGAAAAGGACAGCCCTCATGAACACTGAAGCTTTCTTT.

V gene TRBV5-1 combines with J gene TRBJ2-1; 7 bases map to TRBD2. Per the germline V gene, CDR1 is SGHRS and CDR2 is YFSETQ. The CDR3 sequence is 15 residues long. Germline trimming cut 1 base from V and 8 bases from J; bases unmatched to any gene: 9. The CDR3 DNA sequence: TGCGCCAGCAGCTTGTGGCTGGCGGGAGTCGATGAGCAGTTCTTC. Translating it yields CASSLWLAGVDEQFF.

The CDR3 DNA follows: TGTGCCAGCAGCGAGGGGCAGAATAGCTATGGCTACACCTTC. Residues: CASSEGQNSYGYTF. The V and J genes are TRBV28 and TRBJ1-2; D possibly corresponds to TRBD1 (5 bases). V was cut by 6 bases and J by 4 bases, with 15 bases left in between. Germline V gene sequence: CDR1 MDHEN, CDR2 SYDVKM. The CDR3 length is 14 residues.

This chain links TRBV4-1 with TRBJ1-5, with a weak D call TRBD1 (6 bases). V shed 3 bases and J shed 5 bases, with 17 bases lying between them. The CDR3 loop spans 16 amino acids. Germline V gives CDR1 MGHRA, CDR2 YSYEKL. The CDR3 bases are TGCGCCAGCAGCCAGGTGGGCTCAGGGGTTGATCAGCCCCAGCATTTT. Its translation is CASSQVGSGVDQPQHF.

J is TRBJ1-5 and V is TRBV7-8, with no clear D. This CDR3 contains 17 residues. The V gene lost 5 bases and the J gene lost 4 bases, with 21 bases spanning the gap. From germline, CDR1 is SGHVS and CDR2 FQNEAQ. The DNA for the CDR3 is TGTGCCAGCAGCGAGGATCCTCTGACGGTTAGGAATCAGCCCCAGCATTTT. It specifies CASSEDPLTVRNQPQHF.

J is TRBJ2-3 and V is TRBV4-1; unclear D gene. CDR3 length: 17 amino acids. The ends were cut back, 0 bases at V and 3 bases at J, with 16 bases in the middle. Germline CDR1 reads MGHRA; CDR2 reads YSYEKL. CDR3 nucleotide sequence: TGCGCCAGCAGCCAAGATCAAAGAGTAGGAAGGACAGATACGCAGTATTTT. It translates to CASSQDQRVGRTDTQYF.

CDR3 sequence: CASSLSGSYSYEQYF. The CDR3 DNA reads as TGTGCCAGCAGTCTTAGCGGGAGCTATTCCTACGAGCAGTACTTC. The rearrangement joins TRBV27 to TRBJ2-7; 9 nucleotides align to TRBD2. Germline V gives CDR1 MNHEY, CDR2 SMNVEV (reference sequence). V shed 5 bases, J shed 1 base, and the junction held 6 bases outside the gene matches. The length of the CDR3 is 15 residues.

This sequence joins TRBV15 and TRBJ1-4; D uncertain. The germline V and J ends were trimmed by 8 bases and 0 bases, with 16 bases remaining between them. Germline CDR1 and CDR2: LNHNV and YYDKDF (reference sequence). This CDR3 is built from 16 residues. The CDR3 protein is CATQRGHAATNEKLFF. In DNA form, the CDR3 reads TGTGCCACCCAAAGAGGGCACGCTGCAACTAATGAAAAACTGTTTTTT. Supplemented by reference TRBV15 and TRBJ1-4, the full variable domain reads DAMVIQNPRYQVTQFGKPVTLSCSQTLNHNVMYWYQQKSSQAPKLLFHYYDKDFNNEADTPDNFQSRRPNTSFCFLDIRSPGLGDTAMYLCATQRGHAATNEKLFFGSGTQLSVL.

The chain carries TRBV7-8 and TRBJ2-1; 9 bases align to TRBD2. V was clipped by 5 bases and J by 7 bases; unmatched bases: 18. CDR1 is SGHVS and CDR2 is FQNEAQ in the germline V gene. This CDR3 is built from 18 residues. CDR3 coding DNA: TGTGCCAGCAGCCACCTTTTTGCGGGAGGGACCGCTCGTAATGAGCAGTTCTTC. This sequence encodes CASSHLFAGGTARNEQFF. Complete variable domain (other parts from reference TRBV7-8 and TRBJ2-1): GAGVSQSPRYKVAKRGQDVALRCDPISGHVSLFWYQQALGQGPEFLTYFQNEAQLDKSGLPSDRFFAERPEGSVSTLKIQRTQQEDSAVYLCASSHLFAGGTARNEQFFGPGTRLTVL.

This clone was found once. The gene calls are TRBV6-6 and TRBJ1-1; TRBD1 matches 11 bases. This CDR3 is 14 amino acids long. V trimming: 4 bases; J trimming: 8 bases; junction bases outside the gene matches: 6. Looked up from germline, CDR1 is MNHNY and CDR2 is SVGAGI (reference sequence). The CDR3 DNA reads as TGTGCCAGCAGTTTTTTGGACAGGGGGCGCGAAGCTTTCTTT. It is translated as CASSFLDRGREAFF.

The rearrangement links TRBV6-5 to TRBJ2-5, with a possible D match to TRBD2 (6 bases). The germline CDR1 and CDR2 sequences are MNHEY and SVGAGI. This CDR3 has 13 residues. V gave up 6 bases and J gave up 11 bases, with 19 bases separating them. The CDR3 loop is CASRAEGGPAQYF. DNA of the CDR3: TGTGCCAGCAGGGCCGAGGGAGGCCCCGCTCAGTACTTC.

CDR3 amino acids: CASSLAWVINEKLFF. The CDR3 nucleotides read TGTGCCAGCAGCTTAGCGTGGGTGATCAATGAAAAACTGTTTTTT. This chain joins TRBV7-9 and TRBJ1-4; D remains unclear. Trimming cost V 0 bases and J 5 bases, with 10 bases left between them. The CDR3 spans 15 residues. The V gene's germline CDR1 is SEHNR and CDR2 FQNEAQ (reference sequence).

V gene TRBV15 combines with J gene TRBJ2-2, with D unresolved. Trimming pared 0 bases from V and 5 bases from J, leaving 7 bases between. This CDR3 has 14 residues. Germline CDR1 is LNHNV and CDR2 is YYDKDF (reference sequence). The CDR3 sequence is CATSRDAVTGELFF. The CDR3, as DNA: TGTGCCACCAGCAGAGATGCCGTAACCGGGGAGCTGTTTTTT.

This rearrangement joins TRBV29-1 to TRBJ1-6; D is possibly TRBD1 (5 bases). CDR1 is SQVTM, CDR2 ANQGSEA, per germline. The CDR3 loop spans 13 amino acids. Trimming stripped 8 bases from V and 8 bases from J, with 16 bases between. CDR3 DNA: TGCAGCACTAGACAGCGGATGGATTCACCCCTCCACTTT. Protein product: CSTRQRMDSPLHF.

The chain carries TRBV4-1 and TRBJ2-7; 9 bases are a match to TRBD1. Germline V CDR1 and CDR2: MGHRA, YSYEKL. The ends lost 3 bases at V and 3 bases at J; junction bases unmatched: 9. This CDR3 spans 16 amino acids. CDR3: CASSHISGTGFYEQYF. CDR3 coding DNA: TGCGCCAGCAGCCACATCTCCGGGACAGGGTTCTACGAGCAGTACTTC.

V and J are TRBV9 and TRBJ2-1; D tentatively reads TRBD1 or TRBD2 (5 bases each). The CDR3 extends over 15 amino acids. With 0 bases removed from V and 2 bases from J, the gap between germline ends came to 9 bases. CDR1 is SGDLS and CDR2 is YYNGEE in the germline V gene. CDR3 nucleotide sequence: TGTGCCAGCAGCGTAGGCAGGGAGACCTACAATGAGCAGTTCTTC. Its translation is CASSVGRETYNEQFF. Based on the CDR3 plus reference TRBV9 and TRBJ2-1, the full variable domain is DSGVTQTPKHLITATGQRVTLRCSPRSGDLSVYWYQQSLDQGLQFLIQYYNGEERAKGNILERFSAQQFPDLHSELNLSSLELGDSALYFCASSVGRETYNEQFFGPGTRLTVL.

The rearrangement joins TRBV28 to TRBJ1-1; 7 bases align to TRBD1. Germline V lookup: CDR1 MDHEN, CDR2 SYDVKM. The CDR3 extends over 19 amino acids. V gave up 5 bases and J gave up 5 bases; unmatched junction bases: 23. The CDR3 loop is CASSLTVGQVLRGKTEAFF. For the CDR3, the DNA is TGTGCCAGCAGTCTCACGGTTGGACAGGTACTTCGAGGTAAAACTGAAGCTTTCTTT.

On this clone itself: Additional DNA sequences in this sample encode the identical CDR3. The chain couples TRBV7-9 to TRBJ2-3; 7 bases are shared with TRBD1. Germline-derived CDR1 and CDR2 are SEHNR and FQNEAQ (reference sequence). The CDR3 is 15 amino acids. J gave up 3 bases and V 1 base, and 4 bases lay outside the gene matches. CDR3 residues: CASSLVRGLTDTQYF. DNA of the CDR3: TGTGCCAGCAGCTTAGTAAGGGGGCTAACAGATACGCAGTATTTT.

This chain joins TRBV6-6 and TRBJ2-5; a possible D gene is TRBD1 (6 bases). This CDR3 is built from 14 residues. The V gene lost 11 bases and the J gene lost 0 bases, with 16 bases spanning the gap. Germline V gene sequence: CDR1 MNHNY, CDR2 SVGAGI (reference sequence). The chain's CDR3 is CAGKQGAHQETQYF. Written as DNA, the CDR3 is TGTGCCGGGAAACAGGGAGCACACCAAGAGACCCAGTACTTC.

The rearrangement uses TRBV21-1 and TRBJ1-1. TRBV21-1 is flagged as a pseudogene. There are 19 residues in the CDR3. CDR3 DNA: TGTGCCAGCAGCAATTTAATGGAGATACGGCCCCTAGGGAACACTGAAGCTTTCTTT. Its translation: CASSNLMEIRPLGNTEAFF.

This chain joins TRBV6-6 and TRBJ2-3; D might be TRBD2 (6 bases). Germline CDR1 is MNHNY and CDR2 is SVGAGI (reference sequence). The CDR3 runs to 13 residues. V lost 7 bases and J 2 bases, leaving 10 bases between the germline ends. For the CDR3, the DNA is TGTGCCAGCATTGCGGGACCCACAGATACGCAGTATTTT. This codes for CASIAGPTDTQYF.

This rearrangement joins TRBV7-2 to TRBJ1-3; D remains unclear. Deletions cut 5 bases from V and 2 bases from J, with 4 bases between. This CDR3 has 12 residues. Germline CDR1 SGHTA, CDR2 FQGNSA. DNA of the CDR3: TGTGCCAGCAGCACAACTGGAAACACCATATATTTT. Translating it yields CASSTTGNTIYF.

The CDR3 nucleotides read TGTGCCAGCAGCTCCCTGCCTAGTTCAGAGACCCAGTACTTC. It specifies CASSSLPSSETQYF. The gene calls are TRBV7-2 and TRBJ2-5; no clear D gene. The CDR3 is made up of 14 amino acids. Germline lookup yields CDR1 SGHTA and CDR2 FQGNSA. V lost 4 bases, J lost 4 bases, and 13 bases lay in between.

The genes are TRBV27 and TRBJ1-5; TRBD1 is a possible D gene (6 bases). This CDR3 region has 16 residues. V lost 2 bases, J lost 7 bases, and 18 bases lay in between. Germline CDR1 reads MNHEY; CDR2 reads SMNVEV (reference sequence). This CDR3 reads CASSLMFTGGGQPQHF. DNA for the CDR3: TGTGCCAGCAGTTTAATGTTTACCGGGGGCGGCCAGCCCCAGCATTTT.

In this sample, this clone turned up a few times. This sequence joins TRBV30 and TRBJ1-3, with TRBD1 as a possible D gene (6 bases). This CDR3 region has 13 residues. Trimming stripped 7 bases from V and 8 bases from J, with 18 bases between. From germline, CDR1 is GTSNPN and CDR2 SVGIG (reference sequence). CDR3 DNA: TGTGCCTTTACACTCACAGGGACGTACACCATATATTTT. Its protein is CAFTLTGTYTIYF.

Concerning this clone: Additional DNA sequences in this sample encode the identical CDR3. V gene TRBV5-4 combines with J gene TRBJ2-2; 14 bases fit TRBD2. The V and J ends lost 0 bases and 4 bases, in that order; junction bases with no gene match: 2. CDR1 SGHNT and CDR2 YYREEE come from the germline V gene (reference sequence). This CDR3 contains 17 residues. The CDR3 DNA follows: TGTGCCAGCAGCTTGGGGGGACTAGCGGGAGCCACCGGGGAGCTGTTTTTT. Translated: CASSLGGLAGATGELFF.